The clone carrying this T cell receptor (beta chain) was counted many times. Its antigen remains unidentified. This entry is derived from a study of identical twins. Overall study results and limits: Abundant beta clonotypes from cord blood bore fewer insertions; memory repertoires lacked this pattern.

Only healthy Caucasians were included as donors. Each cDNA held unique molecular identifiers, and template switching gave it a universal primer site. TCRdb called the 5' RACE reads again in MiXCR, with one record for every CDR3 protein. The table has 220,000 or so distinct CDR3 sequences, approximately 7% seen once. The germline V and J ends were trimmed by 6 bases and 1 base, with 18 bases remaining between them. Germline values: CDR1 MNHNS, CDR2 SASEGT. The CDR3 totals 16 residues. These data were also reused for a study on yellow fever vaccine responses in identical twins.

The sample comprised memory (CD45RO+) T cells sorted from blood. The sequence was obtained from a woman between 18 and 29 years old in good health. J is TRBJ1-1 and V is TRBV6-1; tentative D call: TRBD1 (5 bases). The CDR3 DNA reads TGTGCCAGCAGCCAAACGGGGCGTGAGGGGAACACTGAAGCTTTCTTT. Amino acids: CASSQTGREGNTEAFF.